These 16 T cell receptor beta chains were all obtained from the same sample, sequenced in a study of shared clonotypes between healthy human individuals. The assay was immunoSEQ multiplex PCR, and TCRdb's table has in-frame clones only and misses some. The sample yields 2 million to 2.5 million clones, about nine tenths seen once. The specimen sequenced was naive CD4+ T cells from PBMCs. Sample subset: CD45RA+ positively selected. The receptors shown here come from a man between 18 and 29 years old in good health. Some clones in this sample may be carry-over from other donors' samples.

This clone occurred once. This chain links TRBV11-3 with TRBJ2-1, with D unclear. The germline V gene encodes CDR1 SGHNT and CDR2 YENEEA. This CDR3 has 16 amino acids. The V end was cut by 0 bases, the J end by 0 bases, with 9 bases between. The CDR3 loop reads CASSLEGTYSYNEQFF. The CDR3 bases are TGTGCCAGCAGCTTAGAAGGCACCTACTCCTACAATGAGCAGTTCTTC. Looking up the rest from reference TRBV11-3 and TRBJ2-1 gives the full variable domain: EAGVVQSPRYKIIEKKQPVAFWCNPISGHNTLYWYLQNLGQGPELLIRYENEEAVDDSQLPKDRFSAERLKGVDSTLKIQPAELGDSAVYLCASSLEGTYSYNEQFFGPGTRLTVL.

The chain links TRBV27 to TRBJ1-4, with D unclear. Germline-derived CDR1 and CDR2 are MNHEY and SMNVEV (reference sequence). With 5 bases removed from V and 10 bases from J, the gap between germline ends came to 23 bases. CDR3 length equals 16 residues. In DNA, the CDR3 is TGTGCCAGCAGTCCCGGTAGCTCCTTCAGCCGGGGAAAACTGTTTTTT. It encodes CASSPGSSFSRGKLFF.

This CDR3 reads CASSLSGLTNTGELFF. For the CDR3, the DNA is TGTGCCAGCAGCTTAAGCGGCCTAACGAACACCGGGGAGCTGTTTTTT. This chain connects TRBV7-3 to TRBJ2-2, with unresolved D. The V gene's germline CDR1 is SGHTA and CDR2 FQGTGA. The CDR3 sequence is 16 residues long. Trimming pared 1 base from V and 0 bases from J, leaving 9 bases between.

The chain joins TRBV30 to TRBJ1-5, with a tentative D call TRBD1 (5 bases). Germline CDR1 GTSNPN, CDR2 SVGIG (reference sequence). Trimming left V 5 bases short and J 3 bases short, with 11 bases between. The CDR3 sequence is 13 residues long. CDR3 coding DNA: TGTGCCTGGGCCCCGGGGCACAATCAGCCCCAGCATTTT. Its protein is CAWAPGHNQPQHF. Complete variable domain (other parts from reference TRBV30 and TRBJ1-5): SQTIHQWPATLVQPVGSPLSLECTVEGTSNPNLYWYRQAAGRGLQLLFYSVGIGQISSEVPQNLSASRPQDRQFILSSKKLLLSDSGFYLCAWAPGHNQPQHFGDGTRLSIL.

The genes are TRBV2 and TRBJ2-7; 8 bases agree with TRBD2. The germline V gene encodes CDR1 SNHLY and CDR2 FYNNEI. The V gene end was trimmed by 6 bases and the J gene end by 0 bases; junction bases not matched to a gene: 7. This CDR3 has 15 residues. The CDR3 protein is CASRPQRESSYEQYF. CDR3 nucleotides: TGTGCCAGCAGACCTCAGCGGGAGAGCTCCTACGAGCAGTACTTC.

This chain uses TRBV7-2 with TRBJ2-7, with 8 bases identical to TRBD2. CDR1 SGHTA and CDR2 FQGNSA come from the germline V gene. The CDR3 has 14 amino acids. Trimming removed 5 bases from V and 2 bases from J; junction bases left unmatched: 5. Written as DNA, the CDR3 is TGTGCCAGCAGCCAACAGCGGGAGACCTACGAGCAGTACTTC. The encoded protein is CASSQQRETYEQYF. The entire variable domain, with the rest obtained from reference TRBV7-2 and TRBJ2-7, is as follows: GAGVSQSPSNKVTEKGKDVELRCDPISGHTALYWYRQSLGQGLEFLIYFQGNSAPDKSGLPSDRFSAERTGGSVSTLTIQRTQQEDSAVYLCASSQQRETYEQYFGPGTRLTVT.

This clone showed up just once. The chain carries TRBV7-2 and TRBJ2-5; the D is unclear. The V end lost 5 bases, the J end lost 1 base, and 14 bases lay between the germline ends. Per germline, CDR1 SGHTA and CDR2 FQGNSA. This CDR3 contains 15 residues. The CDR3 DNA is TGTGCCAGCAGCGCGACCTGGACGGGCCAAGAGACCCAGTACTTC. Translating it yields CASSATWTGQETQYF.

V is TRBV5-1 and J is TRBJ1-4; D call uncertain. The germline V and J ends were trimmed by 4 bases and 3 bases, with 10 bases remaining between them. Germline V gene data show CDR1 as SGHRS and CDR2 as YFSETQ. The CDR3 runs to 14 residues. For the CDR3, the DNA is TGCGCCAGCAGCCCGCAGGCGTCTAATGAAAAACTGTTTTTT. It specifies CASSPQASNEKLFF.

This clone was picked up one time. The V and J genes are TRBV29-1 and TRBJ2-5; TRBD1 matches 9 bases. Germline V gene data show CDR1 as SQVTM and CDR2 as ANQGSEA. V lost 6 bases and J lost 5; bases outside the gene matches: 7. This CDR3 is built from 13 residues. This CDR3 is CSVPRGTGETQYF. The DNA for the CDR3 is TGCAGCGTCCCCCGGGGGACAGGGGAGACCCAGTACTTC. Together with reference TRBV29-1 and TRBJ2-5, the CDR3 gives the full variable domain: SAVISQKPSRDICQRGTSLTIQCQVDSQVTMMFWYRQQPGQSLTLIATANQGSEATYESGFVIDKFPISRPNLTFSTLTVSNMSPEDSSIYLCSVPRGTGETQYFGPGTRLLVL.

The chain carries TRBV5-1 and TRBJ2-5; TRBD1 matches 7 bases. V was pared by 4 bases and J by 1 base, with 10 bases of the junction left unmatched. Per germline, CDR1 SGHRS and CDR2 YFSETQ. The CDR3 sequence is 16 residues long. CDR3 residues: CASSLGGRDSQETQYF. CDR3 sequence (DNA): TGCGCCAGCAGCCTTGGGGGACGGGACAGCCAAGAGACCCAGTACTTC.

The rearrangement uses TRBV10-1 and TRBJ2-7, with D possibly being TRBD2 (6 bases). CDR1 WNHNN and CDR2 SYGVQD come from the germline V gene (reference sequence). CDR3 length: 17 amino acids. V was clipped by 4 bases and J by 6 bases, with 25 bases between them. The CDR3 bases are TGCGCCAGCAGTGCCGAGAGGTGGGGGGTCCGCTTGGGCGAGCAGTACTTC. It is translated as CASSAERWGVRLGEQYF.

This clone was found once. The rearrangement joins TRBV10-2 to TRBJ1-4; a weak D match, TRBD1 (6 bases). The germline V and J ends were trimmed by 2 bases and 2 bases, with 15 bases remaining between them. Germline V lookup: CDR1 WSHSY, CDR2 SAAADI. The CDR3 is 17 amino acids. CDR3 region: CASSEEGGGTTNEKLFF. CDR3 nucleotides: TGCGCCAGCAGTGAGGAAGGGGGAGGAACCACTAATGAAAAACTGTTTTTT.

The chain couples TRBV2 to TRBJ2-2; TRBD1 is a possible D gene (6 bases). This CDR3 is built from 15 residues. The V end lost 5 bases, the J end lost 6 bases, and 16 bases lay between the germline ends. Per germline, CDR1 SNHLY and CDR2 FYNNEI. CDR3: CASSYITGTAGELFF. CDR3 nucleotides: TGTGCCAGCAGTTATATCACAGGGACCGCCGGGGAGCTGTTTTTT.

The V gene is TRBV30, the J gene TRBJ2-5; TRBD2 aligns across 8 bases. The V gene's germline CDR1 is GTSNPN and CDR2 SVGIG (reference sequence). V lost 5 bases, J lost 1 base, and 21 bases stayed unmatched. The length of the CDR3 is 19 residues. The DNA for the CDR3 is TGTGCCTGGGACTCTGCCGCCCTGGGACTAGGTAATATCCAAGAGACCCAGTACTTC. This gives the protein CAWDSAALGLGNIQETQYF.

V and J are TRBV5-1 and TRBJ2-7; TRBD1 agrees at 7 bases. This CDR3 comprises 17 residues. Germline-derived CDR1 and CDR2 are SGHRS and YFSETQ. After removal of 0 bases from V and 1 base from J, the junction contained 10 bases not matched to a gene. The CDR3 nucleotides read TGCGCCAGCAGCTTGGCTAAAGGACAGGTAGAATCCTACGAGCAGTACTTC. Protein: CASSLAKGQVESYEQYF.

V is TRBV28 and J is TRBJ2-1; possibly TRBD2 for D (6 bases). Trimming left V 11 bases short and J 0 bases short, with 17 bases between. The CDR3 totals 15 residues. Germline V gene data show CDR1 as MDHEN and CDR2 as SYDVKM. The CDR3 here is CAGGGSRSSYNEQFF. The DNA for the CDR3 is TGTGCCGGGGGAGGCAGCAGGAGCTCCTACAATGAGCAGTTCTTC.